This T cell receptor beta chain was sequenced in a study of cytomegalovirus exposure and HLA in healthy donors. Study-wide results and caveats: There were 160 or so TCR beta chains listed as cytomegalovirus-associated.

Here immunoSEQ multiplex PCR was the method, and the copy in TCRdb shows in-frame clones only, minus some. The data contain 110,000 or so clones, more than 70% of them seen just once; the ten biggest clones take up 1.5% to 2%. As regards this clone: Its antigen is not known.

V was pared by 1 base and J by 4 bases, with 19 bases between. This CDR3 has 17 residues. Germline CDR1 and CDR2: SEHNR and FQNEAQ (reference sequence). The TCR was taken from a man aged 18 to 29 in good health and CMV-seronegative. The chain uses TRBV7-9 and TRBJ1-2; D might be TRBD1 (6 bases). The source material was PBMCs. CDR3 sequence (DNA): TGTGCCAGCAGCTTAGAACATTCACGGGGGGCTTTCTATGGCTACACCTTC. It specifies CASSLEHSRGAFYGYTF.